This entry lists 30 T cell receptor beta chains sequenced from one sample in a study of T cells in Graves' hyperthyroidism and ophthalmopathy. RNA transcripts gave rise to amplified TCR beta CDR3 regions. TCR CDR3 underwent first-round RT-PCR with the HTBI primer set. TCRdb fed the multiplex PCR reads into MiXCR, producing one record per CDR3 protein. Here the sample spans roughly 520,000 distinct CDR3 sequences, roughly 24% being singletons. The source material was blood. These receptors came from a woman in her 30s with Graves' ophthalmopathy.

V is TRBV28 and J is TRBJ2-2; 7 bases match TRBD1. This CDR3 is 16 amino acids long. Germline values: CDR1 MDHEN, CDR2 SYDVKM. V was clipped by 3 bases and J by 6 bases; unmatched bases: 10. The DNA of the CDR3 is TGTGCCAGCAGTTTTACAGGGGCGCGATTGTCCGGGGAGCTGTTTTTT. Its translation: CASSFTGARLSGELFF.

The gene calls are TRBV20-1 and TRBJ2-2, with D unclear. CDR1 is DFQATT, CDR2 SNEGSKA, per germline (reference sequence). The CDR3 contains 14 residues. The V end was cut by 0 bases, the J end by 5 bases, with 10 bases between. The CDR3 DNA reads TGCAGTGCTAGAGATGAAGGAACAACCGGGGAGCTGTTTTTT. Residues: CSARDEGTTGELFF.

This clonotype has a count of ten or more. The chain uses TRBV28 and TRBJ1-5; TRBD1 is a possible D gene (6 bases). The ends were cut back, 7 bases at V and 0 bases at J, with 22 bases in the middle. Germline assignment: CDR1 MDHEN and CDR2 SYDVKM. The CDR3 loop spans 18 amino acids. This CDR3 is CASTEDSPRIYSNQPQHF. The CDR3 DNA reads as TGTGCCAGCACCGAGGACAGCCCGAGAATTTATAGCAATCAGCCCCAGCATTTT.

This clonotype was observed many times. The genes are TRBV10-3 and TRBJ1-2; no clear D gene. The CDR3 has 13 amino acids. V was trimmed by 7 bases and J by 2 bases, leaving 11 bases between them. CDR1 ENHRY and CDR2 SYGVKD come from the germline V gene. CDR3 protein: CAINGGLNYGYTF. In DNA, the CDR3 is TGTGCCATCAATGGAGGGTTAAACTATGGCTACACCTTC.

This sequence joins TRBV30 and TRBJ1-1; D is possibly TRBD1 (5 bases). Germline CDR1 reads GTSNPN; CDR2 reads SVGIG (reference sequence). The CDR3 runs to 11 residues. In DNA, the CDR3 is TGTGCGGGACGGAAGATGGCTGAAGCTTTCTTT. As protein: CAGRKMAEAFF.

The chain joins TRBV30 to TRBJ1-3, with D possibly being TRBD1 (5 bases). The V gene's germline CDR1 is GTSNPN and CDR2 SVGIG (reference sequence). The V end was cut by 5 bases, the J end by 3 bases, with 8 bases between. The CDR3 has 12 residues. CDR3 residues: CAWDSGGNTIYF. Here the CDR3 DNA reads TGTGCCTGGGACAGTGGTGGAAACACCATATATTTT. Based on the CDR3 plus reference TRBV30 and TRBJ1-3, the full variable domain is SQTIHQWPATLVQPVGSPLSLECTVEGTSNPNLYWYRQAAGRGLQLLFYSVGIGQISSEVPQNLSASRPQDRQFILSSKKLLLSDSGFYLCAWDSGGNTIYFGEGSWLTVV.

About this clonotype: The junction and the germline gene differ at one end; a read error may be behind it. V gene TRBV5-1 combines with J gene TRBJ2-2; 7 bases match TRBD1. There are 14 residues in the CDR3. The germline V gene encodes CDR1 SGHRS and CDR2 YFSETQ. As DNA, the CDR3 is TGCGCCAGCAGCTCATATGACAGGGCTGGGGAGCTGTGTTTT. This codes for CASSSYDRAGELCF.

The chain recombines TRBV20-1 with TRBJ2-7; 9 nucleotides match TRBD2. Germline trimming cut 5 bases from V and 2 bases from J; bases unmatched to any gene: 7. This CDR3 is built from 14 residues. Germline CDR1 is DFQATT and CDR2 is SNEGSKA (reference sequence). The CDR3 DNA is TGCAGTGCTCGTAAACTAGCGGGTACCTACGAGCAGTACTTC. This encodes CSARKLAGTYEQYF.

This clonotype showed up just a few times. A much more abundant neighbour one base away suggests this may be a read error. The chain couples TRBV6-5 to TRBJ2-5; 10 nucleotides agree with TRBD1. CDR3 size: 13 residues. Germline CDR1 MNHEY, CDR2 SVGAGI. CDR3 region: CASKDRGKETKYF. The DNA of the CDR3 is TGTGCCAGCAAGGACAGGGGGAAAGAGACCAAGTACTTC.

This clonotype was recorded many times. The chain joins TRBV10-3 to TRBJ2-7, with 10 bases aligning to TRBD1. CDR1 ENHRY and CDR2 SYGVKD come from the germline V gene. Trimming removed 6 bases from V and 2 bases from J; junction bases left unmatched: 4. This CDR3 is 14 amino acids long. CDR3 nucleotides: TGTGCCATCAGAAGGACAGGGGGGACCTACGAGCAGTACTTC. The encoded protein is CAIRRTGGTYEQYF.

The gene calls are TRBV6-1 and TRBJ2-7; D gene ambiguous. The V end was cut by 4 bases, the J end by 1 base, with 17 bases between. The CDR3 covers 16 residues. CDR1 MNHNS and CDR2 SASEGT come from the germline V gene. CDR3 sequence: CASSVSAGLESYEQYF. Written as DNA, the CDR3 is TGTGCCAGCAGTGTTTCAGCCGGGCTAGAGTCCTACGAGCAGTACTTC.

At least ten counts were recorded for this clonotype. The chain links TRBV5-1 to TRBJ1-2; 7 bases fit TRBD1. Germline V gene sequence: CDR1 SGHRS, CDR2 YFSETQ. V trimming: 0 bases; J trimming: 0 bases; junction bases outside the gene matches: 5. CDR3 length: 16 residues. CDR3 amino acids: CASSLGQGATNYGYTF. CDR3 nucleotide sequence: TGCGCCAGCAGCTTGGGACAGGGAGCCACTAACTATGGCTACACCTTC.

This clonotype was observed a handful of times. The chain recombines TRBV6-1 with TRBJ2-5; the match to TRBD1 covers 8 bases. This CDR3 is 15 amino acids long. Trimming cost V 10 bases and J 2 bases; bases outside gene matches: 12. CDR1 and CDR2 (germline): MNHNS, SASEGT. CDR3: CAIQMGTGSQETQYF. Written as DNA, the CDR3 is TGTGCCATCCAAATGGGGACAGGATCTCAAGAGACCCAGTACTTC.

A remark on this clonotype: A read error is the likely source, as a far larger clone sits one nucleotide away. The chain links TRBV5-8 to TRBJ2-7; the D gene is possibly TRBD2 (6 bases). The CDR3 length is 14 residues. Germline CDR1 SGHTS, CDR2 YDEGEE. The V and J ends lost 4 bases and 0 bases respectively, with 11 bases between them. CDR3 nucleotides: TGTGCCAGCAGCCCTAGCGCGAGCTCCTACGAGCAGTACTTC. This encodes CASSPSASSYEQYF.

DNA of the CDR3: TGCAGTGCTAGAGATCCCCTAGCGGGGGTCTACGAGCAGTACTTC. This translates into CSARDPLAGVYEQYF. This chain connects TRBV20-1 to TRBJ2-7; TRBD2 agrees at 10 bases. The CDR3 totals 15 residues. V shed 0 bases and J 3 bases; nucleotides not matched to a gene: 5. Germline CDR1 reads DFQATT; CDR2 reads SNEGSKA (reference sequence).

The table lists this clonotype with many counts. This sequence joins TRBV27 and TRBJ2-5; tentatively, D is TRBD2 (5 bases). This CDR3 is built from 15 residues. Deletions cut 1 base from V and 0 bases from J, with 9 bases between. Germline CDR1 reads MNHEY; CDR2 reads SMNVEV (reference sequence). The CDR3 spells CASSLWAGDQETQYF. CDR3 DNA: TGTGCCAGCAGTTTATGGGCCGGGGACCAAGAGACCCAGTACTTC.

The J gene is TRBJ1-1, the V gene TRBV12-3 or TRBV12-4; the D gene is possibly TRBD1 (5 bases). Trimming left V 6 bases short and J 4 bases short, with 18 bases between. This CDR3 has 15 residues. CDR3 in DNA: TGTGCCAGCAGGGGACTGAGGGATGGGCGCACTGAAGCTTTCTTT. Encoded protein: CASRGLRDGRTEAFF.

This clonotype was recorded many times. CDR3 nucleotides: TGTGCCATCAGTGGGGACCGCACTAACTATGGCTACACCTTC. Its translation: CAISGDRTNYGYTF. The V and J genes are TRBV10-3 and TRBJ1-2; possibly TRBD1 for D (5 bases). Trimming shortened V by 4 bases and J by 0 bases, and 9 bases separated the two germline ends. This CDR3 spans 14 amino acids. CDR1 and CDR2 from the germline V gene are ENHRY and SYGVKD.

At least ten counts were recorded for this clonotype. This chain joins TRBV18 and TRBJ2-7, with D tentatively TRBD1 (5 bases). With 3 bases removed from V and 3 bases from J, the gap between germline ends came to 12 bases. CDR3 length: 14 amino acids. Per the germline V gene, CDR1 is KGHSH and CDR2 is LQKENI. The CDR3 loop is CASSPQGLGYEQYF. In nucleotides, the CDR3 is TGTGCCAGCTCACCGCAGGGTTTAGGCTACGAGCAGTACTTC.

V usage is TRBV7-2 and J usage is TRBJ2-5, with a tentative D call TRBD2 (7 bases). The CDR3 sequence is 15 residues long. V dropped 5 bases and J dropped 5 bases, with 18 bases sitting between them. Germline V gene sequence: CDR1 SGHTA, CDR2 FQGNSA. CDR3 sequence reads: CASSPRRGAGETQYF. The DNA for the CDR3 is TGTGCCAGCAGCCCACGTCGGGGGGCGGGGGAGACCCAGTACTTC.

There are a few counts of this clonotype. This chain uses TRBV6-1 with TRBJ2-7, with 9 bases that match TRBD1. Germline V gene lookup returns CDR1 MNHNS and CDR2 SASEGT. The J segment lost 3 bases and the V segment lost 7 bases, leaving 10 bases of the junction unmatched. CDR3 size: 15 residues. CDR3 region: CASTLQTGGLYEQYF. The DNA for the CDR3 is TGTGCCAGCACCCTACAAACAGGGGGCCTCTACGAGCAGTACTTC.

This clonotype was seen ten or more times. The V call is TRBV20-1, the J call TRBJ1-1, with 7 bases matching TRBD1. The germline V gene has CDR1 DFQATT and CDR2 SNEGSKA (reference sequence). The trim removed 5 bases at V and 1 base at J, leaving 13 bases unmatched. The CDR3 runs 16 residues. The CDR3 loop is CSARLAGQGGNTEAFF. CDR3 in DNA: TGCAGTGCTCGCTTGGCGGGGCAGGGGGGGAACACTGAAGCTTTCTTT.

This rearrangement joins TRBV28 to TRBJ1-1, with D tentatively TRBD1 (5 bases). CDR1 MDHEN and CDR2 SYDVKM come from the germline V gene. Trimming took off 8 bases at V and 1 base at J, with 11 bases between the two ends. This CDR3 spans 13 amino acids. CDR3 loop: CASYDRKNTEAFF. The CDR3 region has the DNA TGTGCCAGCTATGACAGAAAGAACACTGAAGCTTTCTTT.

This chain links TRBV6-2 or TRBV6-3 with TRBJ1-2; maybe TRBD1 (5 bases). V dropped 2 bases and J dropped 2 bases, with 12 bases sitting between them. Germline V gives CDR1 MNHEY, CDR2 SVGEGT. The CDR3 consists of 15 residues. The chain's CDR3 is CASSYTPGLNYGYTF. DNA of the CDR3: TGTGCCAGCAGTTACACGCCGGGACTGAACTATGGCTACACCTTC.

This clonotype was counted ten times or more. CDR3 protein: CASSLGQGGKETQYF. The CDR3 coding sequence is TGCGCCAGCAGCCTCGGACAGGGTGGGAAAGAGACCCAGTACTTC. V usage is TRBV5-1 and J usage is TRBJ2-5, with 8 bases that match TRBD1. Germline CDR1 and CDR2: SGHRS and YFSETQ. V trimming: 4 bases; J trimming: 3 bases; junction bases outside the gene matches: 8. The CDR3 consists of 15 residues.

This clonotype was observed a few times. V is TRBV2 and J is TRBJ2-5; D remains unclear. The V end was cut by 4 bases, the J end by 4 bases, with 13 bases between. The CDR3 runs to 14 residues. The germline CDR1 and CDR2 sequences are SNHLY and FYNNEI. Here the CDR3 DNA reads TGTGCCAGCAGTGCTGGGCCGTCCGTAGAGACCCAGTACTTC. This translates into CASSAGPSVETQYF.

This clonotype was observed many times. V and J are TRBV29-1 and TRBJ2-4; D remains unclear. The CDR3 has 15 amino acids. CDR1 and CDR2 from the germline V gene are SQVTM and ANQGSEA. With 3 bases removed from V and 1 base from J, the gap between germline ends came to 13 bases. The CDR3 region has the DNA TGCAGCGTTGACACCCCAGAGACGGCCAAAAACATTCAGTACTTC. Translating gives CSVDTPETAKNIQYF.

This clonotype was detected many times. V is TRBV2 and J is TRBJ1-2; TRBD1 agrees at 7 bases. The CDR3 totals 14 residues. The ends lost 8 bases at V and 2 bases at J; junction bases unmatched: 8. Germline CDR1 and CDR2: SNHLY and FYNNEI. In DNA, the CDR3 is TGTGCCAGCGACTACGCACAGGGGAACTATGGCTACACCTTC. It specifies CASDYAQGNYGYTF. Drawing the rest from reference TRBV2 and TRBJ1-2, the complete variable domain is EPEVTQTPSHQVTQMGQEVILRCVPISNHLYFYWYRQILGQKVEFLVSFYNNEISEKSEIFDDQFSVERPDGSNFTLKIRSTKLEDSAMYFCASDYAQGNYGYTFGSGTRLTVV.

In its sample, this clonotype was seen many times. The CDR3 DNA follows: TGTGCCAGCGATGGGGGCGGGCAGCCCCAGCATTTT. Protein: CASDGGGQPQHF. The rearrangement links TRBV6-7 to TRBJ1-5; weak D call: TRBD1 (6 bases). TRBV6-7 is an open reading frame whose function is uncertain. The CDR3 is 12 amino acids. V lost 8 bases and J lost 7, with 12 bases in between.

In its sample, this clonotype was seen many times. CDR3 DNA: TGTGCCAGCAGCGAACAGGGGGGAAGTGAAGCTTTCTTT. It specifies CASSEQGGSEAFF. The chain recombines TRBV12-3 or TRBV12-4 with TRBJ1-1; TRBD1 agrees at 8 bases. V gave up 6 bases and J gave up 7 bases; unmatched junction bases: 7. The CDR3 runs to 13 residues.